These 28 T cell receptor beta chains were sequenced from one sample in a study of blood T cell repertoires in COVID-19. TCRdb's copy holds only in-frame clones and misses some; the assay was immunoSEQ multiplex PCR. The data show around 480,000 clones, 75% to 90% seen once. Sequencing was performed on PBMCs or T cells enriched from blood (not recorded which). Every receptor here comes from a woman aged 18-35 years who had recovered from COVID-19.

The V and J genes are TRBV3-1 (or the pseudogene TRBV3-2) and TRBJ1-4; 7 nucleotides agree with TRBD1. V was clipped by 4 bases and J by 8 bases; unmatched bases: 4. This CDR3 contains 13 residues. Germline CDR1 is LGHDT and CDR2 is YNNKEL (reference sequence). The CDR3 here is CASSRAGGEKLFF. DNA for the CDR3: TGTGCCAGCAGCCGGGCAGGGGGGGAAAAACTGTTTTTT.

This clone has only one observation. The J gene is TRBJ2-3, the V gene TRBV3-1 (or the pseudogene TRBV3-2), with 9 nucleotides matching TRBD2. Germline V gives CDR1 LGHDT, CDR2 YNNKEL (reference sequence). The CDR3 has 19 amino acids. V trimming: 1 base; J trimming: 2 bases; junction bases outside the gene matches: 13. CDR3 sequence: CASSQAGEGSGGDTDTQYF. In DNA, the CDR3 is TGTGCCAGCAGCCAAGCGGGCGAGGGTAGCGGGGGCGACACAGATACGCAGTATTTT.

The chain links TRBV5-1 to TRBJ2-1; the D gene is possibly TRBD2 (5 bases). The CDR3 runs to 15 residues. Germline loops: CDR1 SGHRS, CDR2 YFSETQ. The V end lost 4 bases, the J end lost 0 bases, and 11 bases lay between the germline ends. CDR3 bases: TGCGCCAGCAGCCATCGTGAGGGCTCCTACAATGAGCAGTTCTTC. It codes for CASSHREGSYNEQFF.

A single count supports this clone. This sample also contains other DNA sequences that code for the same CDR3. The rearrangement uses TRBV5-5 and TRBJ2-7; maybe TRBD1 (5 bases). Germline V gene sequence: CDR1 SGHKS, CDR2 YYEKEE (reference sequence). The CDR3 is 15 residues long. V was cut by 0 bases and J by 2 bases, with 12 bases left in between. This chain's CDR3 is CASSLGAGKAYEQYF. The CDR3 DNA follows: TGTGCCAGCAGCTTGGGGGCAGGGAAGGCCTACGAGCAGTACTTC.

Details on this clone: At one end the junction does not follow the germline gene, possibly because of a read error. The rearrangement links TRBV7-7 to TRBJ1-3; perhaps TRBD1 as D (5 bases). The CDR3 is 16 amino acids. Per the germline V gene, CDR1 is SSHAT and CDR2 is FNYEAQ (reference sequence). The CDR3 DNA sequence: TGTGCTAGCAGGAGGCAGGGATTCCTCTCTGGAAACACCATATATTTT. As protein: CASRRQGFLSGNTIYF. The full variable domain, with the rest looked up from reference TRBV7-7 and TRBJ1-3, is GAGVSQSPRYKVTKRGQDVTLRCDPISSHATLYWYQQALGQGPEFLTYFNYEAQPDKSGLPSDRFSAERPEGSISTLTIQRTEQRDSAMYRCASRRQGFLSGNTIYFGEGSWLTVV.

The J gene is TRBJ2-3, the V gene TRBV6-4, with D possibly being TRBD1 (6 bases). Per the germline V gene, CDR1 is MRHNA and CDR2 is SNTAGT. The CDR3 runs to 15 residues. V was shortened by 4 bases and J by 3 bases, with 14 bases between the two germline ends. The DNA of the CDR3 is TGTGCCAGCAGTGTGGGATCAGGGGATACAGATACGCAGTATTTT. The encoded protein is CASSVGSGDTDTQYF.

This clone was found once. The chain carries TRBV29-1 and TRBJ1-1, with 8 bases lining up with TRBD1. CDR1 is SQVTM and CDR2 is ANQGSEA in the germline V gene. J lost 6 bases, V lost 7 bases, and 7 bases had no gene match. This CDR3 region has 12 residues. The chain's CDR3 is CSAKDRDSEAFF. The DNA for the CDR3 is TGCAGCGCAAAGGACAGGGATTCTGAAGCTTTCTTT. The whole variable domain, filled in from reference TRBV29-1 and TRBJ1-1, reads SAVISQKPSRDICQRGTSLTIQCQVDSQVTMMFWYRQQPGQSLTLIATANQGSEATYESGFVIDKFPISRPNLTFSTLTVSNMSPEDSSIYLCSAKDRDSEAFFGQGTRLTVV.

The chain links TRBV3-1 (or the pseudogene TRBV3-2) to TRBJ2-5, with TRBD1 matching over 7 bases. CDR1 and CDR2 (germline): LGHDT, YNNKEL (reference sequence). The V gene end was trimmed by 0 bases and the J gene end by 5 bases; junction bases not matched to a gene: 6. CDR3 length: 15 amino acids. CDR3 DNA: TGTGCCAGCAGCCAAGATCGTAGCAGGGGGGAGACCCAGTACTTC. This gives the protein CASSQDRSRGETQYF.

This clone showed up just once. CDR3 nucleotides: TGTGCCAGCAGTTATGTGACGGGTGATTCACCCCTCCACTTT. This codes for CASSYVTGDSPLHF. This chain uses TRBV6-5 with TRBJ1-6; D unclear. Trimming removed 3 bases from V and 8 bases from J, with 11 bases in between. CDR1 and CDR2 from the germline V gene are MNHEY and SVGAGI. CDR3 length: 14 residues.

V usage is TRBV6-5 and J usage is TRBJ1-5, with D uncertain. Trimming stripped 6 bases from V and 4 bases from J, with 13 bases between. The CDR3 runs 14 residues. Germline lookup yields CDR1 MNHEY and CDR2 SVGAGI. The CDR3 is CASSPLRGNQPQHF. CDR3 coding DNA: TGTGCCAGCAGCCCCCTTCGCGGGAATCAGCCCCAGCATTTT.

The chain recombines TRBV2 with TRBJ2-1, with D maybe TRBD1 (5 bases). This CDR3 has 16 residues. Germline CDR1 reads SNHLY; CDR2 reads FYNNEI. Trimming stripped 6 bases from V and 4 bases from J, with 19 bases between. The chain's CDR3 is CASSGRWGTQYNEQFF. CDR3 coding DNA: TGTGCCAGCAGCGGGCGTTGGGGCACACAATACAATGAGCAGTTCTTC.

The chain combines TRBV4-1 with TRBJ1-6; D ambiguous. Germline CDR1 reads MGHRA; CDR2 reads YSYEKL. V lost 3 bases and J 6 bases, leaving 6 bases between the germline ends. The CDR3 runs 13 residues. The CDR3 nucleotides read TGCGCCAGCAGCCAGCGGTTTAATTCACCCCTCCACTTT. Its protein is CASSQRFNSPLHF.

This clone came up a few times. The genes are TRBV6-5 and TRBJ1-2, with D possibly being TRBD1 (5 bases). This CDR3 comprises 13 residues. Germline V gene sequence: CDR1 MNHEY, CDR2 SVGAGI. Deletions cut 8 bases from V and 4 bases from J, with 14 bases between. Here the CDR3 DNA reads TGTGCCAGCGCCAGGGATGGGATCTATGGCTACACCTTC. The encoded protein is CASARDGIYGYTF.

V is TRBV28 and J is TRBJ2-3; 9 positions agree with TRBD1. In germline, CDR1 is MDHEN, CDR2 SYDVKM. Unmatched junction bases numbered 11, after V lost 4 bases and J lost 3 bases. The CDR3 sequence is 17 residues long. The CDR3 region is CASSSYYGQGTTDTQYF. CDR3 in DNA: TGTGCCAGCAGTTCCTACTATGGACAGGGGACGACAGATACGCAGTATTTT.

The chain joins TRBV28 to TRBJ2-5; no firm D call. The germline gives CDR1 MDHEN, CDR2 SYDVKM. Deletions cut 2 bases from V and 2 bases from J, with 12 bases between. CDR3 length: 15 amino acids. The CDR3 reads CASSLIGPDQETQYF. The CDR3 coding sequence is TGTGCCAGCAGTTTAATTGGGCCGGATCAAGAGACCCAGTACTTC.

V and J are TRBV6-4 and TRBJ2-3; a possible D gene is TRBD2 (8 bases). CDR1 MRHNA and CDR2 SNTAGT come from the germline V gene. With 7 bases removed from V and 4 bases from J, the gap between germline ends came to 21 bases. This CDR3 comprises 16 residues. DNA of the CDR3: TGTGCCAGCACCCGATCCGGGACTAGGGGGCCAGATACGCAGTATTTT. It encodes CASTRSGTRGPDTQYF.

In DNA, the CDR3 is TGTGCCAGCAGCTTATGGAGGAGTGAAAAACTGTTTTTT. This sequence encodes CASSLWRSEKLFF. J is TRBJ1-4 and V is TRBV7-6; D is uncertain. This CDR3 contains 13 residues. Germline loops: CDR1 SGHVS, CDR2 FNYEAQ. V lost 2 bases and J lost 7, with 8 bases in between.

CDR3 DNA sequence: TGTGCCAGCAGCCCAAACAGGGGAAACACCGGGGAGCTGTTTTTT. This encodes CASSPNRGNTGELFF. This chain links TRBV9 with TRBJ2-2, with 7 positions matching TRBD1. The trim removed 4 bases at V and 2 bases at J, leaving 5 bases unmatched. The CDR3 extends over 15 amino acids. Germline CDR1 is SGDLS and CDR2 is YYNGEE. Based on the CDR3 plus reference TRBV9 and TRBJ2-2, the full variable domain is DSGVTQTPKHLITATGQRVTLRCSPRSGDLSVYWYQQSLDQGLQFLIQYYNGEERAKGNILERFSAQQFPDLHSELNLSSLELGDSALYFCASSPNRGNTGELFFGEGSRLTVL.

The chain has TRBV24-1 and TRBJ2-1, with a possible D match to TRBD2 (6 bases). Germline CDR1 reads KGHDR; CDR2 reads SFDVKD. The CDR3 consists of 15 residues. V was clipped by 4 bases and J by 4 bases, with 13 bases between them. The CDR3 here is CATSESGTSYNEQFF. The CDR3 DNA is TGTGCCACCAGTGAGTCCGGGACTTCGTACAATGAGCAGTTCTTC.

The chain carries TRBV10-3 and TRBJ2-3, with a weak D call TRBD1 (5 bases). CDR1 ENHRY and CDR2 SYGVKD come from the germline V gene. Trimming took off 7 bases at V and 3 bases at J, with 8 bases between the two ends. This CDR3 has 12 residues. CDR3 region: CAIKGETDTQYF. The CDR3 DNA reads TGTGCCATCAAAGGGGAAACAGATACGCAGTATTTT.

There are a few counts of this clone. J is TRBJ1-1 and V is TRBV28; D perhaps matches TRBD1 (6 bases). The CDR3 runs 14 residues. Germline lookup yields CDR1 MDHEN and CDR2 SYDVKM. Between the trimmed V and J ends, which lost 10 bases and 3 bases, there was a span of 18 bases. This CDR3 is CATRRGGMDTEAFF. Here the CDR3 DNA reads TGTGCCACCAGAAGGGGGGGGATGGACACTGAAGCTTTCTTT.

The CDR3 loop reads CASSPRGTGHYEQYF. DNA of the CDR3: TGTGCCAGTAGTCCGCGGGGGACAGGCCACTACGAGCAGTACTTC. The genes are TRBV19 and TRBJ2-7, with a weak D call TRBD1 (8 bases). The V gene lost 5 bases and the J gene lost 3 bases, with 17 bases spanning the gap. CDR1 is LNHDA, CDR2 SQIVND, per germline (reference sequence). This CDR3 spans 15 amino acids.

The rearrangement uses TRBV5-1 and TRBJ1-1; D is possibly TRBD1 (5 bases). There are 13 residues in the CDR3. Germline V gene data show CDR1 as SGHRS and CDR2 as YFSETQ. V was clipped by 2 bases and J by 8 bases, with 13 bases between them. The DNA for the CDR3 is TGCGCCAGCAGCTTTCGGGGGAGGGAAGAAGCTTTCTTT. Its translation is CASSFRGREEAFF.

The count of this clone is one. J is TRBJ2-7 and V is TRBV7-2, with D maybe TRBD2 (6 bases). The length of the CDR3 is 16 residues. With 5 bases removed from V and 7 bases from J, the gap between germline ends came to 24 bases. Germline CDR1 is SGHTA and CDR2 is FQGNSA. CDR3 coding DNA: TGTGCCAGCAGCACCCGTCAGCTGGGGGAGGTTAAGGAGCAGTACTTC. It codes for CASSTRQLGEVKEQYF.

The chain has TRBV27 and TRBJ2-1; 7 bases map to TRBD1. Per germline, CDR1 MNHEY and CDR2 SMNVEV (reference sequence). With 8 bases clipped from V and 10 bases from J, the junction kept 8 bases outside the gene matches. The CDR3 sequence is 12 residues long. CDR3 in amino acids: CASGPGTVEQFF. The CDR3 DNA is TGTGCCAGCGGCCCCGGGACAGTCGAGCAGTTCTTC.

The rearrangement joins TRBV5-1 to TRBJ2-1; 11 nucleotides match TRBD2. The ends lost 0 bases at V and 8 bases at J; junction bases unmatched: 7. This CDR3 has 16 residues. Germline V gene sequence: CDR1 SGHRS, CDR2 YFSETQ. CDR3 in DNA: TGCGCCAGCAGCTTGGGATTTAGCGGGGGGGCCGATGAGCAGTTCTTC. Residues: CASSLGFSGGADEQFF.

This chain uses TRBV5-1 with TRBJ2-2; D is uncertain. CDR1 is SGHRS, CDR2 YFSETQ, per germline. This CDR3 is built from 16 residues. V was clipped by 0 bases and J by 7 bases, with 16 bases between them. The DNA of the CDR3 is TGCGCCAGCAGCTTGGTGGCTAGTTGGTCGGGCGGGGAGCTGTTTTTT. It translates to CASSLVASWSGGELFF.

This chain joins TRBV2 and TRBJ1-5, with a tentative D call TRBD1 (6 bases). V gave up 5 bases and J gave up 0 bases, with 8 bases separating them. The CDR3 spans 14 residues. Germline V gene sequence: CDR1 SNHLY, CDR2 FYNNEI. This chain's CDR3 is CASSRTVSNQPQHF. The CDR3 DNA is TGTGCCAGCAGTCGGACAGTTAGCAATCAGCCCCAGCATTTT.